This T cell receptor beta chain was sequenced for a study of shared clonotypes between healthy human individuals. Study results and limitations: Non-shared clonotypes displayed generation probabilities falling below those of clonotypes present in all four donors. Despite large depth, sorted-subset datasets appeared incompletely sequenced.

Terminally differentiated effector memory CD45RA+ cells were excluded from the naive CD8 cells, which were CD45RO-negative and positively selected for CCR7. With respect to this clone: The antigen is undetermined.

The CDR3 spans 16 residues. Germline V gene sequence: CDR1 SEHNR, CDR2 FQNEAQ (reference sequence). V lost 5 bases and J lost 4; bases outside the gene matches: 10. Deep level was the assay's run setting. Genomic DNA of each subset was evenly split across several immunoSEQ plates. TCRdb keeps only in-frame clones here, not all; method: immunoSEQ multiplex PCR. The sample yields some 1,900,000 clones, about 95% seen once. The sequence derives from a man younger than 35 in good health. J is TRBJ2-1 and V is TRBV7-9, with 8 bases that match TRBD1. The sample was naive CD8+ T cells sorted from blood. CDR3 nucleotide sequence: TGTGCCAGCAGCGCCGGGACAGGAATTACATACAATGAGCAGTTCTTC. It specifies CASSAGTGITYNEQFF. Based on the CDR3 plus reference TRBV7-9 and TRBJ2-1, the full variable domain is DTGVSQNPRHKITKRGQNVTFRCDPISEHNRLYWYRQTLGQGPEFLTYFQNEAQLEKSRLLSDRFSAERPKGSFSTLEIQRTEQGDSAMYLCASSAGTGITYNEQFFGPGTRLTVL.